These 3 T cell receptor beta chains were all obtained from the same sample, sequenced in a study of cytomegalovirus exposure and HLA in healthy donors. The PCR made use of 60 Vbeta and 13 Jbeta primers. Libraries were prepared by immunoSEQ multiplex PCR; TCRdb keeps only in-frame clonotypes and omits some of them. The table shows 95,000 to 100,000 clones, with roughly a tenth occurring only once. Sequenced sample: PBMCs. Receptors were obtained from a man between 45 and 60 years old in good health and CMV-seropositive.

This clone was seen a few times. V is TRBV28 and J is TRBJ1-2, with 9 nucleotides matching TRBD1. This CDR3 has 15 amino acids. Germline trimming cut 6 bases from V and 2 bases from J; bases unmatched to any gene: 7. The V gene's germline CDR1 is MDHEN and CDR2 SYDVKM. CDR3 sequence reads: CASSRGQGKNYGYTF. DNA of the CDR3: TGTGCCAGCAGCCGTGGACAGGGGAAGAACTATGGCTACACCTTC.

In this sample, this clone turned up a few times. CDR3 residues: CTSSTLWWGAKNIQYF. DNA of the CDR3: TGCACCAGCAGCACTCTTTGGTGGGGCGCCAAAAACATTCAGTACTTC. The genes are TRBV1 and TRBJ2-4; TRBD1 is taken as the D call from the table, unchecked against the DNA. TRBV1 is reported as a pseudogene. The CDR3 contains 16 residues.

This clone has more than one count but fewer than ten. CDR3 sequence (DNA): TGTGCCAGCTCACCATTGGGGCAGGGGTACGTCGAGCAGTACTTC. This translates into CASSPLGQGYVEQYF. The chain carries TRBV18 and TRBJ2-7; TRBD1 might be the D (6 bases). Germline CDR1 is KGHSH and CDR2 is LQKENI. Trimming removed 2 bases at V and 6 bases at J, with 17 bases between. The CDR3 contains 15 residues.